One and the same sample provided the 28 T cell receptor beta chains below, sequenced in a study of shared clonotypes between healthy human individuals. TCRdb's copy holds only in-frame clones and misses some; the assay was immunoSEQ multiplex PCR. The sample lists 2 million to 3 million clones, 93% seen once, with 0.35% to 0.45% in the top ten. Input material: naive CD4+ T cells from PBMCs. Subset meaning: CD45RA+ positively selected. The receptor set was obtained from a man aged 18-30 years in good health. Some clones in this sample may be carry-over from other donors' samples.

The rearrangement joins TRBV27 to TRBJ1-3; tentatively, D is TRBD1 (6 bases). The CDR3 length is 20 residues. V lost 8 bases and J 0 bases, leaving 29 bases between the germline ends. Germline CDR1 and CDR2: MNHEY and SMNVEV (reference sequence). In nucleotides, the CDR3 is TGTGCCAGCGGTACCAGGGTCGTCAAACAGGGCAATCACTCTGGAAACACCATATATTTT. Translation: CASGTRVVKQGNHSGNTIYF.

This rearrangement joins TRBV7-9 to TRBJ2-7; 9 nucleotides align to TRBD2. V shed 1 base, J shed 5 bases, and the junction held 9 bases outside the gene matches. CDR3 size: 16 residues. Germline V CDR1 and CDR2: SEHNR, FQNEAQ (reference sequence). In DNA form, the CDR3 reads TGTGCCAGCAGCTTAGTCGGGGCTAGCGGGATGAACGAGCAGTACTTC. Amino acids: CASSLVGASGMNEQYF.

The sample holds one count of this clone. The chain recombines TRBV9 with TRBJ2-7; maybe TRBD2 (6 bases). Trimming pared 4 bases from V and 2 bases from J, leaving 19 bases between. The CDR3 length is 16 residues. Germline V lookup: CDR1 SGDLS, CDR2 YYNGEE. The CDR3 bases are TGTGCCAGCAGCCGCTCTTCGGAGGGCTGGGCCTACGAGCAGTACTTC. It translates to CASSRSSEGWAYEQYF.

On this clone: This sample includes further DNA sequences coding for the same CDR3. V is TRBV6-5 and J is TRBJ2-1; 7 nucleotides align to TRBD2. CDR1 and CDR2 from the germline V gene are MNHEY and SVGAGI. V was clipped by 5 bases and J by 0 bases; unmatched bases: 4. CDR3 length equals 15 residues. The CDR3 is CASSPGGSSYNEQFF. The CDR3 region has the DNA TGTGCCAGCAGTCCGGGGGGAAGCTCCTACAATGAGCAGTTCTTC.

This clone was found once. The genes are TRBV2 and TRBJ2-5; unclear D gene. Germline-derived CDR1 and CDR2 are SNHLY and FYNNEI. V was cut by 7 bases and J by 5 bases, with 20 bases left in between. The CDR3 runs 15 residues. CDR3 nucleotide sequence: TGTGCCAGCATAGACGTCTCCCGACCCCTGGAGACCCAGTACTTC. Amino acids: CASIDVSRPLETQYF.

The genes are TRBV11-2 and TRBJ1-2; weak D call: TRBD1 (6 bases). This CDR3 contains 14 residues. Germline CDR1 and CDR2: SGHAT and FQNNGV. Trimming took 3 bases from V and 4 from J, leaving 12 bases between them. CDR3 sequence (DNA): TGTGCCAGCAGCTTTGGGGGCGGCGGCTATGGCTACACCTTC. Residues: CASSFGGGGYGYTF.

Turning to this clone: The sample holds other DNA sequences that translate to the same CDR3. The CDR3 reads CASSQANYGYTF. The CDR3, as DNA: TGCGCCAGCAGCCAGGCTAACTATGGCTACACCTTC. This sequence joins TRBV4-1 and TRBJ1-2; D remains unclear. This CDR3 has 12 residues. Germline CDR1 and CDR2: MGHRA and YSYEKL. V shed 3 bases and J shed 0 bases, with 2 bases lying between them.

The gene calls are TRBV4-2 and TRBJ2-5, with 12 bases that match TRBD2. The V and J ends lost 2 bases and 5 bases, in that order; junction bases with no gene match: 9. Germline CDR1 and CDR2: LGHNA and YNFKEQ. CDR3 length: 17 amino acids. The CDR3 DNA reads as TGTGCCAGCAGCCAACGCCCACTAGCGGGAGGCTGGGAGACCCAGTACTTC. It yields the protein CASSQRPLAGGWETQYF.

This chain links TRBV5-1 with TRBJ2-1; 8 bases agree with TRBD1. In germline, CDR1 is SGHRS, CDR2 YFSETQ. The V segment lost 3 bases and the J segment 7 bases; nucleotides outside the gene matches: 12. The CDR3 sequence is 16 residues long. The CDR3 DNA sequence: TGCGCCAGCAGCTCGGGTTTGAGACAGGGGTGGAATGAGCAGTTCTTC. Translating gives CASSSGLRQGWNEQFF.

V and J are TRBV28 and TRBJ1-2, with D tentatively TRBD1 (5 bases). There are 12 residues in the CDR3. V was clipped by 6 bases and J by 3 bases, with 8 bases between them. Germline assignment: CDR1 MDHEN and CDR2 SYDVKM. CDR3 sequence reads: CASSRADYGYTF. In nucleotides, the CDR3 is TGTGCCAGCAGCAGGGCTGACTATGGCTACACCTTC.

Note on this clone: Different DNA sequences within this sample yield the same CDR3. The chain joins TRBV5-1 to TRBJ2-7; unclear D gene. The V end was cut by 1 base, the J end by 6 bases, with 5 bases between. From germline, CDR1 is SGHRS and CDR2 YFSETQ. This CDR3 has 11 residues. As DNA, the CDR3 is TGCGCCAGCAGCTTGAATGGCGAGCAGTACTTC. As protein: CASSLNGEQYF.

The chain recombines TRBV20-1 with TRBJ2-5, with TRBD2 matching over 8 bases. Germline CDR1 is DFQATT and CDR2 is SNEGSKA (reference sequence). Unmatched junction bases numbered 1, after V lost 6 bases and J lost 7 bases. The CDR3 is 10 residues long. The DNA for the CDR3 is TGCAGTGCCAGCGGGGGGACCCAGTACTTC. Protein sequence: CSASGGTQYF.

The V gene is TRBV7-2, the J gene TRBJ1-5; D uncertain. The germline V gene encodes CDR1 SGHTA and CDR2 FQGNSA. This CDR3 comprises 15 residues. The V end lost 1 base, the J end lost 4 bases, and 11 bases lay between the germline ends. The DNA of the CDR3 is TGTGCCAGCAGCTTAGGTCCACCCACTAATCAGCCCCAGCATTTT. The encoded protein is CASSLGPPTNQPQHF.

The V gene is TRBV6-5, the J gene TRBJ1-2; D gene uncertain. V was shortened by 7 bases and J by 2 bases, with 5 bases between the two germline ends. The CDR3 is made up of 11 amino acids. Per germline, CDR1 MNHEY and CDR2 SVGAGI. CDR3 nucleotides: TGTGCCAGCATGAAGAACTATGGCTACACCTTC. It is translated as CASMKNYGYTF.

The J gene is TRBJ1-1, the V gene TRBV7-2, with 11 bases identical to TRBD1. The germline gives CDR1 SGHTA, CDR2 FQGNSA. This CDR3 has 16 amino acids. Trimming took 2 bases from V and 3 from J; bases not matched to a gene: 5. DNA of the CDR3: TGTGCCAGCAGCTTAAGACCGGGACAGGGGGACACTGAAGCTTTCTTT. Encoded protein: CASSLRPGQGDTEAFF.

The gene calls are TRBV7-2 and TRBJ1-1, with D possibly being TRBD1 (6 bases). CDR1 is SGHTA and CDR2 is FQGNSA in the germline V gene. The V end lost 6 bases, the J end lost 5 bases, and 10 bases lay between the germline ends. This CDR3 contains 12 residues. CDR3 coding DNA: TGTGCCAGCAGAAACGACAGGACTGAAGCTTTCTTT. Translated, it gives CASRNDRTEAFF.

This rearrangement joins TRBV5-4 to TRBJ2-1; 11 bases agree with TRBD1. The CDR3 runs to 17 residues. The trim removed 2 bases at V and 2 bases at J, leaving 6 bases unmatched. Germline-derived CDR1 and CDR2 are SGHNT and YYREEE (reference sequence). The CDR3, as DNA: TGTGCCAGCAGCTTAGGACAGGGGGCAGCAACCTACAATGAGCAGTTCTTC. The encoded protein is CASSLGQGAATYNEQFF.

V usage is TRBV6-6 and J usage is TRBJ2-3; a possible D gene is TRBD1 (5 bases). This CDR3 has 13 amino acids. Germline V lookup: CDR1 MNHNY, CDR2 SVGAGI (reference sequence). Trimming shortened V by 9 bases and J by 4 bases, and 14 bases separated the two germline ends. This CDR3 reads CASQNQGADTQYF. The CDR3 nucleotides are TGTGCCAGTCAAAATCAGGGCGCAGATACGCAGTATTTT.

The rearrangement uses TRBV5-8 and TRBJ2-7, with 8 bases lining up with TRBD1. With V trimmed by 4 bases and J by 2 bases, 5 bases remained unmatched. Germline CDR1 is SGHTS and CDR2 is YDEGEE. The CDR3 is 14 amino acids. DNA of the CDR3: TGTGCCAGCAGCCCCCGGGACAGGCCCTACGAGCAGTACTTC. Its protein product is CASSPRDRPYEQYF.

The CDR3 DNA sequence: TGTGCCAGCAGTGAAGCCGGCAGGGGGTATAGCAATCAGCCCCAGCATTTT. Its protein product is CASSEAGRGYSNQPQHF. J is TRBJ1-5 and V is TRBV2; TRBD1 agrees at 7 bases. Germline-derived CDR1 and CDR2 are SNHLY and FYNNEI. Trimming removed 0 bases from V and 0 bases from J; junction bases left unmatched: 5. The CDR3 runs 17 residues.

J is TRBJ2-7 and V is TRBV2; D is perhaps TRBD1 (5 bases). The CDR3 extends over 15 amino acids. V lost 6 bases, J lost 3 bases, and 18 bases lay in between. Germline assignment: CDR1 SNHLY and CDR2 FYNNEI. This CDR3 reads CASRVDTPEVYEQYF. CDR3 coding DNA: TGTGCCAGCAGAGTGGACACCCCTGAAGTCTACGAGCAGTACTTC.

The chain carries TRBV21-1 and TRBJ2-7; TRBD1 reflects the table's D call only, with no check against the DNA. TRBV21-1 is given as a pseudogene. The CDR3 runs to 16 residues. DNA of the CDR3: TGTGCCAGCAGCAAAGTAGGGGGCGGTTTCTGGGGCGAGCAGTACTTC. Translating it yields CASSKVGGGFWGEQYF.

The genes are TRBV27 and TRBJ2-1, with TRBD2 as a possible D gene (6 bases). From germline, CDR1 is MNHEY and CDR2 SMNVEV (reference sequence). V was pared by 5 bases and J by 4 bases, with 27 bases between. The CDR3 loop spans 19 amino acids. The CDR3 coding sequence is TGTGCCAGCAGTCCAACCCTCGTCTGGGTAGCGGTTTTTTACAATGAGCAGTTCTTC. Its protein is CASSPTLVWVAVFYNEQFF.

This CDR3 is CASSSSTGTGGKEAFF. In DNA, the CDR3 is TGTGCCAGCAGCTCATCTACCGGGACAGGGGGAAAAGAAGCTTTCTTT. The V call is TRBV7-9, the J call TRBJ1-1; TRBD1 matches at 11 bases. The CDR3 covers 16 residues. The V segment lost 4 bases and the J segment 8 bases; nucleotides outside the gene matches: 12. The germline gives CDR1 SEHNR, CDR2 FQNEAQ (reference sequence).

The CDR3 here is CSVEDGAYGYTF. In nucleotides, the CDR3 is TGCAGCGTTGAAGACGGGGCCTATGGCTACACCTTC. V usage is TRBV29-1 and J usage is TRBJ1-2; the D gene is possibly TRBD1 (5 bases). Germline CDR1 reads SQVTM; CDR2 reads ANQGSEA. Trimming left V 0 bases short and J 4 bases short, with 6 bases between. There are 12 residues in the CDR3.

This clone has just a few counts. In DNA, the CDR3 is TGTGCCAGCAGCCCTGGGGGGGACAGGGGCAATCAGCCCCAGCATTTT. Encoded protein: CASSPGGDRGNQPQHF. The chain carries TRBV28 and TRBJ1-5, with 9 bases lining up with TRBD1. Germline CDR1 MDHEN, CDR2 SYDVKM. J was trimmed by 2 bases and V by 6 bases; bases with no gene match: 8. CDR3 size: 16 residues.

The V and J genes are TRBV11-1 and TRBJ2-6; TRBD1 matches 7 bases. The CDR3 consists of 15 residues. J gave up 4 bases and V 5 bases, and 5 bases lay outside the gene matches. CDR1 and CDR2 (germline): SGHAT, FQDESV (reference sequence). The CDR3 region has the DNA TGTGCCAGCAGCCCGGGGACAGTAGGGGCCAACGTCCTGACTTTC. It codes for CASSPGTVGANVLTF.

This clone has only a few counts. This rearrangement joins TRBV28 to TRBJ2-7; possibly TRBD2 for D (6 bases). The germline V and J ends were trimmed by 10 bases and 9 bases, with 19 bases remaining between them. The CDR3 has 12 amino acids. Germline lookup yields CDR1 MDHEN and CDR2 SYDVKM. The CDR3 loop is CAIWGTRGRQYF. For the CDR3, the DNA is TGTGCCATCTGGGGGACTCGGGGGAGGCAGTACTTC.